A single sample gave rise to the 7 T cell receptor beta chains below, sequenced in a study of T cell responses to AZD1222 COVID-19 vaccine. Sequencing was performed with immunoSEQ multiplex PCR; in TCRdb, only in-frame clones are kept and a portion is missing. Found here are about 130,000 clones, 85% to 90% of them singletons; the top ten hold approximately 20%. Sequences were derived from peripheral blood, sampled on day 0 of AZD1222 vaccination. The source of these receptors is an adult in good health.

In its sample, this clone was seen once. The rearrangement links TRBV3-1 (or the pseudogene TRBV3-2) to TRBJ2-7, with 8 bases matching TRBD1. The J segment lost 3 bases and the V segment lost 3 bases, leaving 13 bases of the junction unmatched. This CDR3 spans 17 amino acids. Per germline, CDR1 LGHDT and CDR2 YNNKEL (reference sequence). This CDR3 reads CASSHPPGQGFVYEQYF. Here the CDR3 DNA reads TGTGCCAGCAGCCACCCGCCAGGACAGGGTTTTGTCTACGAGCAGTACTTC.

This clone was seen a single time. V gene TRBV21-1 combines with J gene TRBJ1-5; TRBD1 was called by the table and not checked on the DNA. TRBV21-1 is listed as a pseudogene. There are 22 residues in the CDR3. CDR3 sequence (DNA): TGTGCCAGCAGCAAAAGAAATTCATTCCGACAGGAGACCTCGAATAGCAATCAGCCCCAGCATTTT. Amino acid sequence: CASSKRNSFRQETSNSNQPQHF.

There are a few counts of this clone. The chain uses TRBV18 and TRBJ1-1; D is unresolved. The CDR3 extends over 11 amino acids. V was cut by 3 bases and J by 8 bases, with 7 bases left in between. Germline lookup yields CDR1 KGHSH and CDR2 LQKENI. The CDR3 coding sequence is TGTGCCAGCTCACCTACGGACGAAGCTTTCTTT. It translates to CASSPTDEAFF.

This chain connects TRBV28 to TRBJ1-1; D gene ambiguous. The V gene's germline CDR1 is MDHEN and CDR2 SYDVKM. V was clipped by 3 bases and J by 7 bases, with 12 bases between them. The CDR3 contains 13 residues. CDR3 in amino acids: CASSFGGAGEAFF. CDR3 bases: TGTGCCAGCAGTTTTGGAGGAGCTGGTGAAGCTTTCTTT.

The V and J genes are TRBV6-2 or TRBV6-3 and TRBJ1-3, with D perhaps matching TRBD1 (5 bases). Germline-derived CDR1 and CDR2 are MNHEY and SVGEGT. CDR3 size: 15 residues. V lost 6 bases and J 0 bases, leaving 12 bases between the germline ends. This CDR3 reads CASSRGRSSGNTIYF. The CDR3 DNA reads TGTGCCAGCAGCCGGGGACGAAGCTCTGGAAACACCATATATTTT.

The chain uses TRBV19 and TRBJ1-2, with D perhaps TRBD1 (6 bases). The CDR3 extends over 14 amino acids. The germline V gene has CDR1 LNHDA and CDR2 SQIVND (reference sequence). Trimming took 2 bases from V and 7 from J, leaving 14 bases between them. The CDR3 loop reads CASSIKEGGGGYTF. DNA of the CDR3: TGTGCCAGTAGTATAAAGGAGGGGGGCGGTGGCTACACCTTC. Supplemented by reference TRBV19 and TRBJ1-2, the full variable domain reads DGGITQSPKYLFRKEGQNVTLSCEQNLNHDAMYWYRQDPGQGLRLIYYSQIVNDFQKGDIAEGYSVSREKKESFPLTVTSAQKNPTAFYLCASSIKEGGGGYTFGSGTRLTVV.

The genes are TRBV9 and TRBJ1-5; 7 nucleotides agree with TRBD1. Germline assignment: CDR1 SGDLS and CDR2 YYNGEE. This CDR3 comprises 14 residues. Trimming took 7 bases from V and 4 from J; bases not matched to a gene: 8. CDR3 DNA: TGTGCCAGCTCGTCGACAGGGAGTAATCAGCCCCAGCATTTT. It encodes CASSSTGSNQPQHF.